The 27 T cell receptor beta chains below all came from one sample that was sequenced in a study of blood T cell repertoires in COVID-19 (dated by TCRdb to 2018 to 2021). Library preparation was by the immunoSEQ multiplex PCR assay. TCRdb's version of the immuneACCESS table is confined to in-frame rearrangements and falls short of the full clone set. An unresolved V gene accounts for under half of the shortfall where checked; the remainder is of unknown origin. A total of approximately 70,000 clones appear in this sample, roughly 82% of them only once. The top ten clones comprise around 20% of the sample. Specimen: peripheral blood. Source of these receptors: a human donor in a cohort sampled during active COVID-19.

The CDR3 protein is CAISGGQPSNEQYF. The CDR3 nucleotides read TGTGCCATCAGCGGGGGGCAGCCTTCCAACGAGCAGTACTTC. The rearrangement uses TRBV10-3 and TRBJ2-7; a weak D match, TRBD2 (7 bases). The CDR3 spans 14 residues. V lost 6 bases and J lost 5, with 17 bases in between. Germline assignment: CDR1 ENHRY and CDR2 SYGVKD.

The chain employs TRBV12-5 and TRBJ2-7; D may be TRBD2 (6 bases). The CDR3 loop spans 13 amino acids. The germline V gene has CDR1 LGHNT and CDR2 FRNRAP. V lost 2 bases and J lost 10, with 15 bases in between. CDR3 loop: CASGLSFPGDQYF. In DNA form, the CDR3 reads TGTGCTAGTGGTTTGAGCTTCCCGGGAGACCAGTACTTC.

This chain joins TRBV4-1 and TRBJ2-7; 10 positions agree with TRBD1. Per the germline V gene, CDR1 is MGHRA and CDR2 is YSYEKL. Trimming removed 4 bases from V and 2 bases from J; junction bases left unmatched: 8. This CDR3 is 16 amino acids long. The CDR3 nucleotides read TGCGCCAGCAGCCGACAGGCGGGACAGGGGACCTACGAGCAGTACTTC. Protein sequence: CASSRQAGQGTYEQYF.

By sample share, this clone is hyperexpanded (1% or more). V is TRBV3-1 (or the pseudogene TRBV3-2) and J is TRBJ1-5; 7 positions agree with TRBD1. Trimming at V came to 1 base and at J to 7 bases, leaving 7 bases not matched to a gene. The germline CDR1 and CDR2 sequences are LGHDT and YNNKEL (reference sequence). The CDR3 runs to 15 residues. CDR3 amino acids: CASSQGHRGYQPQHF. The CDR3, as DNA: TGTGCCAGCAGCCAAGGGCACAGGGGATACCAGCCCCAGCATTTT.

The chain recombines TRBV6-5 with TRBJ1-4; a weak D match, TRBD1 (6 bases). Trimming left V 5 bases short and J 8 bases short, with 12 bases between. CDR1 is MNHEY, CDR2 SVGAGI, per germline. The CDR3 length is 13 residues. CDR3 in amino acids: CASSRQVAEKLFF. In DNA, the CDR3 is TGTGCCAGCAGTAGACAGGTAGCCGAAAAACTGTTTTTT.

The rearrangement uses TRBV4-1 and TRBJ2-3, with TRBD2 identical over 9 bases. Unmatched junction bases numbered 2, after V lost 0 bases and J lost 4 bases. Per the germline V gene, CDR1 is MGHRA and CDR2 is YSYEKL. This CDR3 comprises 15 residues. CDR3 DNA: TGCGCCAGCAGCCAAGAGCGGGGGGGCCCAGATACGCAGTATTTT. Residues: CASSQERGGPDTQYF.

This chain links TRBV5-4 with TRBJ2-7; 8 bases line up with TRBD1. The CDR3 length is 17 residues. The germline V gene encodes CDR1 SGHNT and CDR2 YYREEE (reference sequence). Germline trimming cut 3 bases from V and 3 bases from J; bases unmatched to any gene: 14. The CDR3 protein is CASSYSPGPGGHYEQYF. The CDR3 DNA reads as TGTGCCAGCAGCTACTCTCCCGGCCCAGGGGGCCACTACGAGCAGTACTTC.

This clone was detected only a few times. This chain joins TRBV6-5 and TRBJ2-7; D perhaps matches TRBD1 (6 bases). From germline, CDR1 is MNHEY and CDR2 SVGAGI. The CDR3 covers 13 residues. V was shortened by 8 bases and J by 2 bases, with 13 bases between the two germline ends. The CDR3 nucleotides read TGTGCCAGCGTGCACAGGGTCCCCTACGAGCAGTACTTC. Translated, it gives CASVHRVPYEQYF.

The chain joins TRBV18 to TRBJ1-1; D is possibly TRBD1 (6 bases). CDR3 length: 15 amino acids. V was trimmed by 3 bases and J by 1 base, leaving 12 bases between them. In germline, CDR1 is KGHSH, CDR2 LQKENI. The CDR3 DNA reads as TGTGCCAGCTCACCGTCAGGGGCTCGGAACACTGAAGCTTTCTTT. Translated, it gives CASSPSGARNTEAFF.

V and J are TRBV19 and TRBJ2-7, with D maybe TRBD1 (6 bases). V lost 5 bases and J lost 5, with 13 bases in between. The CDR3 is made up of 13 amino acids. Germline CDR1 is LNHDA and CDR2 is SQIVND (reference sequence). This CDR3 reads CASSHRVVDEQYF. CDR3 DNA sequence: TGTGCCAGTAGTCACAGGGTTGTCGACGAGCAGTACTTC. Together with reference TRBV19 and TRBJ2-7, the CDR3 gives the full variable domain: DGGITQSPKYLFRKEGQNVTLSCEQNLNHDAMYWYRQDPGQGLRLIYYSQIVNDFQKGDIAEGYSVSREKKESFPLTVTSAQKNPTAFYLCASSHRVVDEQYFGPGTRLTVT.

There are a few counts of this clone. CDR3 sequence: CASSQTPIDSLNYGYTF. In nucleotides, the CDR3 is TGCGCCAGCAGCCAAACCCCGATCGACAGTCTAAACTATGGCTACACCTTC. The rearrangement links TRBV4-1 to TRBJ1-2, with a weak D call TRBD1 (5 bases). Germline V gene data show CDR1 as MGHRA and CDR2 as YSYEKL. CDR3 size: 17 residues. Deletions cut 2 bases from V and 2 bases from J, with 18 bases between.

The rearrangement joins TRBV10-3 to TRBJ2-7; no clear D gene. In germline, CDR1 is ENHRY, CDR2 SYGVKD. V lost 0 bases to trimming and J lost 11 bases, with 11 bases between them. This CDR3 is built from 12 residues. The CDR3 DNA follows: TGTGCCATCAGTGAGTCTTCTGGCCGTAAGTACTTC. Translation: CAISESSGRKYF.

The J gene is TRBJ2-6, the V gene TRBV5-4; D gene uncertain. The CDR3 contains 15 residues. Germline values: CDR1 SGHNT, CDR2 YYREEE (reference sequence). V lost 0 bases, J lost 1 base, and 5 bases lay in between. CDR3 nucleotides: TGTGCCAGCAGCTTGGACAAGTCTGGGGCCAACGTCCTGACTTTC. Protein sequence: CASSLDKSGANVLTF.

This chain links TRBV7-6 with TRBJ1-1; D not certain. Germline V CDR1 and CDR2: SGHVS, FNYEAQ. The CDR3 length is 14 residues. With 3 bases removed from V and 1 base from J, the gap between germline ends came to 9 bases. In DNA form, the CDR3 reads TGTGCCAGCAGCTTGGCCCGGGAGAACACTGAAGCTTTCTTT. Amino acids: CASSLARENTEAFF.

J is TRBJ2-7 and V is TRBV7-9, with no clear D. This CDR3 comprises 12 residues. Per the germline V gene, CDR1 is SEHNR and CDR2 is FQNEAQ (reference sequence). Trimming removed 6 bases at V and 0 bases at J, with 6 bases between. CDR3 residues: CASRSNSYEQYF. The CDR3 DNA reads as TGTGCCAGCAGGTCCAACTCCTACGAGCAGTACTTC.

The chain combines TRBV5-1 with TRBJ2-7; the D gene is possibly TRBD1 (6 bases). V was clipped by 2 bases and J by 2 bases, with 14 bases between them. This CDR3 is 15 amino acids long. Germline CDR1 SGHRS, CDR2 YFSETQ. The CDR3: CASSLQGEATYEQYF. In DNA form, the CDR3 reads TGCGCCAGCAGCTTACAGGGTGAAGCAACCTACGAGCAGTACTTC.

The chain employs TRBV27 and TRBJ2-2; the match to TRBD2 covers 10 bases. Germline-derived CDR1 and CDR2 are MNHEY and SMNVEV (reference sequence). The CDR3 spans 16 residues. The V and J ends lost 6 bases and 1 base, in that order; junction bases with no gene match: 5. CDR3 sequence: CASRLSSGGNTGELFF. The CDR3 DNA is TGTGCCAGCAGACTCTCTAGCGGGGGGAACACCGGGGAGCTGTTTTTT.

The rearrangement joins TRBV28 to TRBJ2-7, with TRBD1 as a possible D gene (5 bases). V was trimmed by 4 bases and J by 4 bases, leaving 8 bases between them. CDR3 length: 12 residues. Germline V CDR1 and CDR2: MDHEN, SYDVKM. DNA of the CDR3: TGTGCCAGCAGTTCCGACAGTTACGAGCAGTACTTC. Its translation is CASSSDSYEQYF.

The sample holds one count of this clone. The chain links TRBV7-9 to TRBJ2-7, with 9 bases lining up with TRBD1. This CDR3 comprises 14 residues. The germline CDR1 and CDR2 sequences are SEHNR and FQNEAQ (reference sequence). J gave up 0 bases and V 5 bases, and 2 bases lay outside the gene matches. The CDR3 DNA is TGTGCCAGCAGCAGGACAGGGGCCTCCTACGAGCAGTACTTC. This encodes CASSRTGASYEQYF. The entire variable domain, with the rest obtained from reference TRBV7-9 and TRBJ2-7, is as follows: DTGVSQNPRHKITKRGQNVTFRCDPISEHNRLYWYRQTLGQGPEFLTYFQNEAQLEKSRLLSDRFSAERPKGSFSTLEIQRTEQGDSAMYLCASSRTGASYEQYFGPGTRLTVT.

This clone was found once. The V call is TRBV6-5, the J call TRBJ1-6; a weak D match, TRBD1 (5 bases). This CDR3 has 13 residues. V was cut by 7 bases and J by 9 bases, with 13 bases left in between. Per germline, CDR1 MNHEY and CDR2 SVGAGI. This chain's CDR3 is CASKRGGISPLHF. CDR3 nucleotide sequence: TGTGCCAGCAAAAGGGGAGGAATTTCACCCCTCCACTTT.

The chain employs TRBV11-2 and TRBJ2-3, with a weak D call TRBD1 (5 bases). This CDR3 region has 13 residues. Germline V gives CDR1 SGHAT, CDR2 FQNNGV. V gave up 6 bases and J gave up 6 bases, with 13 bases separating them. CDR3 sequence (DNA): TGTGCCAGCAGTTTGACTGGGGCGGATACGCAGTATTTT. Residues: CASSLTGADTQYF.

The V and J genes are TRBV9 and TRBJ2-7; 7 bases line up with TRBD2. The germline CDR1 and CDR2 sequences are SGDLS and YYNGEE. V shed 4 bases, J shed 0 bases, and the junction held 10 bases outside the gene matches. The CDR3 sequence is 16 residues long. This chain's CDR3 is CASSLTAGSVSYEQYF. The CDR3 DNA sequence: TGTGCCAGCAGCCTCACAGCGGGATCCGTCTCCTACGAGCAGTACTTC.

This sequence joins TRBV5-1 and TRBJ1-6, with D possibly matching TRBD1 (5 bases). This CDR3 region has 16 residues. The ends were cut back, 4 bases at V and 6 bases at J, with 17 bases in the middle. Germline V gives CDR1 SGHRS, CDR2 YFSETQ. The CDR3 here is CASSPGGGPRNSPLHF. The CDR3 bases are TGCGCCAGCAGCCCCGGGGGGGGACCGCGTAATTCACCCCTCCACTTT.

The rearrangement uses TRBV4-1 and TRBJ2-1; maybe TRBD2 (7 bases). V gave up 4 bases and J gave up 0 bases, with 22 bases separating them. The CDR3 is made up of 19 amino acids. Germline CDR1 is MGHRA and CDR2 is YSYEKL. The CDR3 sequence is CASSPGRYGGLSSYNEQFF. DNA for the CDR3: TGCGCCAGCAGCCCCGGGAGGTACGGGGGGCTGAGCTCCTACAATGAGCAGTTCTTC.

The rearrangement links TRBV5-5 to TRBJ2-3; TRBD2 matches 7 bases. Germline CDR1 reads SGHKS; CDR2 reads YYEKEE (reference sequence). This CDR3 has 15 amino acids. Germline trimming cut 6 bases from V and 8 bases from J; bases unmatched to any gene: 15. The CDR3 loop reads CASTFTGAREGTQYF. CDR3 nucleotide sequence: TGTGCCAGCACATTCACCGGGGCCAGGGAGGGTACGCAGTATTTT.

The chain uses TRBV14 and TRBJ2-7; TRBD1 matches 10 bases. Germline trimming cut 3 bases from V and 3 bases from J; bases unmatched to any gene: 11. Germline CDR1 SGHDN, CDR2 FVKESK. The length of the CDR3 is 17 residues. The CDR3 spells CASSQTPRTGGNYEQYF. The CDR3 DNA sequence: TGTGCCAGCAGCCAGACCCCCCGGACAGGGGGAAACTACGAGCAGTACTTC.

The chain links TRBV2 to TRBJ2-7, with D possibly matching TRBD1 (5 bases). Trimming removed 7 bases at V and 1 base at J, with 14 bases between. The CDR3 is 14 residues long. CDR1 is SNHLY and CDR2 is FYNNEI in the germline V gene. CDR3 sequence: CASTTSRGSYEQYF. In DNA form, the CDR3 reads TGTGCCAGCACCACCTCAAGGGGTTCCTACGAGCAGTACTTC.